Described below is a single TCR beta chain sequence and its context. The antigen is undetermined. Moderate-to-severe activity, with CAS ≥3, NOSPECS ≥4 and duration under 3 months, characterized the donors with ophthalmopathy. The PBMCs had their origin in 10 ml of fresh peripheral blood. The sample is drawn from a study of Graves' ophthalmopathy and Graves' hyperthyroidism. The study amplified TCR beta CDR3 regions using RNA transcripts. Amplification began with first-round RT-PCR using HTBI primers, then second-round multiplex PCR was performed. TCRdb reprocessed the multiplex PCR reads via MiXCR and lists one record per CDR3 protein. The sample includes about 700,000 distinct CDR3 sequences, more than 40% of them seen just once. Study conclusions and caveats: With 70.59% sensitivity and approximately 73% specificity, the model predicted ophthalmopathy progression. Detection in blood was also observed for most expanded thyroid clonotypes above 0.001 frequency.

This CDR3 contains 15 residues. Germline V gene lookup returns CDR1 LNHNV and CDR2 YYDKDF (reference sequence). The chain combines TRBV15 with TRBJ2-6, with D possibly TRBD2 on 6 matching bases. The TCR comes from an adult man with Graves' ophthalmopathy. The sample comprised peripheral blood. CDR3 loop: CARPGGSSGANVLTF. In DNA form, the CDR3 reads TGTGCTAGACCCGGGGGTAGCTCTGGGGCCAACGTCCTGACTTTC.